These 5 T cell receptor beta chains were all obtained from the same sample, sequenced in a study of cytomegalovirus exposure and HLA in healthy donors. Amplification used 60 Vbeta primers and 13 Jbeta primers. Only in-frame clones appear in the TCRdb table, and some are missing; sequencing was by immunoSEQ multiplex PCR. This sample's clone table lists more than 95,000 clones. What was sequenced was PBMCs. The receptors stem from a man aged 18 to 30 in good health and CMV-seronegative.

The J gene is TRBJ2-7, the V gene TRBV19; the match to TRBD2 covers 7 bases. Germline values: CDR1 LNHDA, CDR2 SQIVND (reference sequence). This CDR3 has 13 residues. V lost 4 bases to trimming and J lost 0 bases; unmatched junction nucleotides: 0. The CDR3 nucleotides read TGTGCCAGTAGTAGCGGGGGCTCCTACGAGCAGTACTTC. Residues: CASSSGGSYEQYF.

This sequence joins TRBV7-6 and TRBJ1-5, with 8 bases lining up with TRBD1. Trimming cost V 2 bases and J 8 bases; bases outside gene matches: 5. Germline V gene sequence: CDR1 SGHVS, CDR2 FNYEAQ. The CDR3 has 14 amino acids. CDR3: CASSLLTGEEPQHF. The DNA for the CDR3 is TGTGCCAGCAGCTTACTGACAGGGGAGGAGCCCCAGCATTTT.

The chain uses TRBV29-1 and TRBJ2-2; D may be TRBD1 (5 bases). Germline lookup yields CDR1 SQVTM and CDR2 ANQGSEA. V gave up 6 bases and J gave up 5 bases, with 10 bases separating them. CDR3 length: 12 amino acids. The CDR3 DNA reads TGCAGCGTCGAGACAGATACCGGGGAGCTGTTTTTT. Its protein is CSVETDTGELFF.

The V and J genes are TRBV13 and TRBJ2-3, with TRBD2 identical over 9 bases. Germline V CDR1 and CDR2: PRHDT, FYEKMQ (reference sequence). With 4 bases clipped from V and 2 bases from J, the junction kept 10 bases outside the gene matches. The CDR3 sequence is 17 residues long. CDR3 coding DNA: TGTGCCAGCAGCTGGACTGGGAGCGGGGGGTCCACAGATACGCAGTATTTT. This codes for CASSWTGSGGSTDTQYF. Looking up the rest from reference TRBV13 and TRBJ2-3 gives the full variable domain: AAGVIQSPRHLIKEKRETATLKCYPIPRHDTVYWYQQGPGQDPQFLISFYEKMQSDKGSIPDRFSAQQFSDYHSELNMSSLELGDSALYFCASSWTGSGGSTDTQYFGPGTRLTVL.

The genes are TRBV7-2 and TRBJ1-1, with TRBD1 identical over 7 bases. V shed 1 base, J shed 0 bases, and the junction held 2 bases outside the gene matches. The CDR3 is 15 amino acids. Looked up from germline, CDR1 is SGHTA and CDR2 is FQGNSA. CDR3 DNA sequence: TGTGCCAGCAGCTTAGAGGGGACAGTGAACACTGAAGCTTTCTTT. Translating it yields CASSLEGTVNTEAFF. The whole variable domain, filled in from reference TRBV7-2 and TRBJ1-1, reads GAGVSQSPSNKVTEKGKDVELRCDPISGHTALYWYRQSLGQGLEFLIYFQGNSAPDKSGLPSDRFSAERTGGSVSTLTIQRTQQEDSAVYLCASSLEGTVNTEAFFGQGTRLTVV.